This TCR beta chain stems from a study of blood T cell repertoires in COVID-19 (dated by TCRdb to 2019 to 2021). Background on the whole study: Samples covering the acute and convalescent phases of COVID-19 were provided by collaborators in the United States, Italy and Spain. The repertoires were released in a freely available public database meant as a resource for research on the immune response to SARS-CoV-2. The samples were drawn from two sources: the first 160 participants of the ongoing ImmuneRACE study, and 1,254 subjects contributed by 6 global collaborators. The prospective study material was composed of cDNA or gDNA derived from T cells, B-cell-depleted T cells, or PBMCs. HLA class I and class II types, where available, came from metadata supplied by the sample provider rather than from assay-based typing. A de-identified subject ID, COVID-19 status, age in years and sex were almost always included in the sample metadata. The dataset comprised deeply sampled blood TCRbeta repertoires from subjects exposed to, actively infected with, or recovered from COVID-19. The study at large found these results: The amount of clinical and demographic metadata varied by source and participant and was provided uncurated.

Comments on this clone: No antigen is known for it. No base quality values were provided; no much bigger clone lies one nucleotide off.

The immunoSEQ Assay, a bias-controlled multiplex PCR, was used to amplify TCRbeta CDR3 regions from genomic DNA. Concerning the study's data processing: Within the assay, amplification of reference gene primers was used to estimate how many nucleated cells each sample contained. To quantify the absolute abundance of each unique TCRbeta CDR3 rearrangement, sequence reads were collapsed and filtered. For each sample, productive Simpson clonality was calculated by taking the square root of Simpson's diversity index across productive rearrangements. This immuneACCESS table, as held by TCRdb, lists in-frame sequences with V and J called but not all clones. Of the missing ones, under half trace to an unresolved V gene in checked studies; the others have no known cause. That table is the source of V, J and clone size, and D and trimming were worked out from the DNA. Within this sample are tens of thousands of clones, with around nine tenths of them counted one time only. The top ten hold approximately 0.37% of the sample.

The collaborating institutions used their own protocols to collect whole blood in K2EDTA tubes. For TCRbeta analysis, collaborators shipped samples in one of three forms: frozen whole blood, isolated PBMCs, or DNA extracted from either of those sample types. The specimen sequenced was peripheral blood. The sequence came from a human donor in a cohort sampled during active COVID-19.

The CDR3 in this case is CASTYRDSGYEQYF. Here is the DNA: TGTGCCAGCACCTACCGGGACTCGGGCTACGAGCAGTACTTC. In this chain, TRBV7-9 is recombined with TRBJ2-7, with a weak D call of TRBD2 (6 bases match). Per the germline V gene (reference sequence), SEHNR is the CDR1 and FQNEAQ is the CDR2. The CDR3, from cysteine to phenylalanine, totals 14 residues. This entry keeps only the CDR3 DNA: 42 bases, framed from base 1. V loses 7 bases of germline sequence and J loses 3 bases, and the interval between the two ends is 16 bases.